These 3 T cell receptor beta chains were all obtained from the same sample, sequenced in a study of cytomegalovirus exposure and HLA in healthy donors. Some clones are missing from TCRdb's copy, which holds only in-frame ones; the method was immunoSEQ multiplex PCR. Here the sample spans some 140,000 clones, approximately 84% being singletons. Specimen: PBMCs. Receptors originate from a man younger than 40 in good health and CMV-seropositive.

This clone was found a few times. The chain employs TRBV18 and TRBJ2-6, with D unclear. Per the germline V gene, CDR1 is KGHSH and CDR2 is LQKENI. This CDR3 region has 17 residues. Trimming shortened V by 3 bases and J by 2 bases, and 14 bases separated the two germline ends. Here the CDR3 reads CASSPEIRPTGANVLTF. CDR3 nucleotides: TGTGCCAGCTCACCCGAGATCCGTCCTACTGGGGCCAACGTCCTGACTTTC.

V gene TRBV5-1 combines with J gene TRBJ1-1; TRBD1 agrees at 7 bases. In germline, CDR1 is SGHRS, CDR2 YFSETQ. J lost 4 bases, V lost 1 base, and 7 bases had no gene match. CDR3 length equals 15 residues. CDR3 DNA: TGCGCCAGCAGCTTGTTTGCAGGGGGGAGCACTGAAGCTTTCTTT. It is translated as CASSLFAGGSTEAFF.

This clone has only one observation. The rearrangement links TRBV11-2 to TRBJ1-3, with a tentative D call TRBD1 (6 bases). The germline CDR1 and CDR2 sequences are SGHAT and FQNNGV. The CDR3 totals 14 residues. The ends were cut back, 4 bases at V and 5 bases at J, with 12 bases in the middle. In nucleotides, the CDR3 is TGTGCCAGCAGCTCCACAGGGAGTCGAAACACCATATATTTT. Encoded protein: CASSSTGSRNTIYF.